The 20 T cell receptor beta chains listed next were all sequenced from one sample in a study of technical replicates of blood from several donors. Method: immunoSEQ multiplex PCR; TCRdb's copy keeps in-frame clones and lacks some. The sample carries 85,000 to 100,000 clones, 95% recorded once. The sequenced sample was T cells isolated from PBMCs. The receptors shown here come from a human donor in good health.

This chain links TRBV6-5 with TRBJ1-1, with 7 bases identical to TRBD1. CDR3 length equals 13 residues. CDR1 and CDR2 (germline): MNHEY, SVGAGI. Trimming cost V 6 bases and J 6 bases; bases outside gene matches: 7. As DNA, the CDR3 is TGTGCCAGCAGCCTACAGGGGTCTGCTGAAGCTTTCTTT. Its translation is CASSLQGSAEAFF.

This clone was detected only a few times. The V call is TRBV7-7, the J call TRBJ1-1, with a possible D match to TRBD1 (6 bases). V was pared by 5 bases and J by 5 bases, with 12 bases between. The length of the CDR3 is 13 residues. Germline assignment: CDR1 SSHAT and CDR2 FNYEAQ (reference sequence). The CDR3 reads CASSIDRNTEAFF. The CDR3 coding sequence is TGTGCCAGCAGCATTGACAGGAATACTGAAGCTTTCTTT.

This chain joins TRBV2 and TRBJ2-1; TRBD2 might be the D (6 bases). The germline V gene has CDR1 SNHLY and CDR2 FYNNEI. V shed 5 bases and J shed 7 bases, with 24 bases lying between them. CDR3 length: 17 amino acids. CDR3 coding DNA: TGTGCCAGCAGTAGGAACCCGACTAGTATGAAAGTTAATGAGCAGTTCTTC. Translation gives CASSRNPTSMKVNEQFF.

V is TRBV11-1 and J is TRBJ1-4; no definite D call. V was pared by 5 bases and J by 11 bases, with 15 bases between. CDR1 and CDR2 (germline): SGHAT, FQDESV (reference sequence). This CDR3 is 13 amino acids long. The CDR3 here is CASSPESGWKLFF. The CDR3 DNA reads TGTGCCAGCAGCCCCGAGTCGGGGTGGAAACTGTTTTTT.

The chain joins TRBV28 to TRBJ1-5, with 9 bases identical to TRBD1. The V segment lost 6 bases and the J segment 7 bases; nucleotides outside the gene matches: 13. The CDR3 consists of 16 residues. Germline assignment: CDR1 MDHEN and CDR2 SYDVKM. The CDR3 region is CASRTTGTGLGQPQHF. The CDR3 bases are TGTGCCAGCAGAACAACCGGGACAGGGCTAGGACAGCCCCAGCATTTT.

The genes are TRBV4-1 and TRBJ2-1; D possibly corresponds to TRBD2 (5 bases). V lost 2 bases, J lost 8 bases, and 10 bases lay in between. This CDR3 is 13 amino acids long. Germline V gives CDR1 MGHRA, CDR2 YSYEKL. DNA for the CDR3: TGCGCCAGCAGCCAACTACTAGTCGATGAGCAGTTCTTC. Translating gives CASSQLLVDEQFF.

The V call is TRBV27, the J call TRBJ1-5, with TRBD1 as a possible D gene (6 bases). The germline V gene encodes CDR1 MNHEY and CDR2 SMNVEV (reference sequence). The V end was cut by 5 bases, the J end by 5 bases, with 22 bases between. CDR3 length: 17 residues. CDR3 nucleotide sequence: TGTGCCAGCAGTCCGACTTCTTGGGGGCGCATTCATCAGCCCCAGCATTTT. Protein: CASSPTSWGRIHQPQHF.

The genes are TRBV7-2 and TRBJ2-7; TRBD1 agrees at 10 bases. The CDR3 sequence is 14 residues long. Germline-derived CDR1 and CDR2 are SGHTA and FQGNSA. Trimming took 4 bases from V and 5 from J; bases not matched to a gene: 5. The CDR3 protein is CASSYRDRGHEQYF. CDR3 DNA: TGTGCCAGCAGCTATAGGGACAGGGGACACGAGCAGTACTTC.

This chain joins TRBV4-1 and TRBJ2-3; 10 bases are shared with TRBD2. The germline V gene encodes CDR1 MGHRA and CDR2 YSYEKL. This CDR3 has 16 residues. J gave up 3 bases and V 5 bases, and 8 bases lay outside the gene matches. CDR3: CASSTRLAGFTDTQYF. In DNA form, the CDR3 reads TGCGCCAGCAGCACCCGACTAGCGGGTTTTACAGATACGCAGTATTTT.

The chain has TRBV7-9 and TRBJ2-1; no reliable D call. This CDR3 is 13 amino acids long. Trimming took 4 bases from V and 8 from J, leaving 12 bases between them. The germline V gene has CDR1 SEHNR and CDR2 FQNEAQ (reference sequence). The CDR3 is CASSYGSFDEQFF. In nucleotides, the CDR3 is TGTGCCAGCAGCTACGGTTCTTTCGATGAGCAGTTCTTC.

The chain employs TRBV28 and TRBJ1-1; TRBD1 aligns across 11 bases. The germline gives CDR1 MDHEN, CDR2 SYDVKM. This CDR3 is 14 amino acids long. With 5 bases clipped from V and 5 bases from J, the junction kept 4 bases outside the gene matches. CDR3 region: CASSGTGGFTEAFF. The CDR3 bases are TGTGCCAGCAGTGGGACAGGGGGTTTTACTGAAGCTTTCTTT.

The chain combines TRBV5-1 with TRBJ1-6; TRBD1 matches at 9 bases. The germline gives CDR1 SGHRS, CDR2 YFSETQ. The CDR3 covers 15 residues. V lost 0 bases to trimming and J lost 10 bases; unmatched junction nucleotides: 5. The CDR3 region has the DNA TGCGCCAGCAGCTTGGCTGGGACAGGGAGATCACCCCTCCACTTT. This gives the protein CASSLAGTGRSPLHF.

The CDR3 nucleotides read TGTGCCAGCAGTAAGCGCCCCGGACTAGCGGGAGCCGGGGAGCTGTTTTTT. Translated, it gives CASSKRPGLAGAGELFF. The rearrangement uses TRBV28 and TRBJ2-2; TRBD2 matches at 13 bases. J lost 6 bases, V lost 5 bases, and 9 bases had no gene match. This CDR3 contains 17 residues. Germline assignment: CDR1 MDHEN and CDR2 SYDVKM.

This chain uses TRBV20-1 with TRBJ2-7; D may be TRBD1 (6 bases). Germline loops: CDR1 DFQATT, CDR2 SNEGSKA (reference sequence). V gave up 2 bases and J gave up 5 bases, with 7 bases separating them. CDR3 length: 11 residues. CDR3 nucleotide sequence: TGCAGTGCTAGATCAGGGGACGAGCAGTACTTC. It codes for CSARSGDEQYF.

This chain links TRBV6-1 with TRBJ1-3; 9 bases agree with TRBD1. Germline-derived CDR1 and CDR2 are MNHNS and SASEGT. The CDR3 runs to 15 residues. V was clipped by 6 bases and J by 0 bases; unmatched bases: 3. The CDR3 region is CASSGTGSSGNTIYF. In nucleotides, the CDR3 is TGTGCCAGCAGCGGGACAGGGAGCTCTGGAAACACCATATATTTT.

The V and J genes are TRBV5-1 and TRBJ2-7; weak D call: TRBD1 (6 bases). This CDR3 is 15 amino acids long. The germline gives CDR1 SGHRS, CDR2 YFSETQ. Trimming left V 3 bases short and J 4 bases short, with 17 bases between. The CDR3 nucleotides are TGCGCCAGCAGCTCCCAACAGGGATTGGAATACGAGCAGTACTTC. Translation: CASSSQQGLEYEQYF.

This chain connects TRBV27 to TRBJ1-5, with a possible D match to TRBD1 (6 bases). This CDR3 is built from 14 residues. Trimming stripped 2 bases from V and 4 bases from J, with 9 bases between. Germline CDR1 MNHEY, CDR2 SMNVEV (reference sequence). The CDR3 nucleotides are TGTGCCAGCAGTTTAAGGACAGCAAATCAGCCCCAGCATTTT. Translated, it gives CASSLRTANQPQHF.

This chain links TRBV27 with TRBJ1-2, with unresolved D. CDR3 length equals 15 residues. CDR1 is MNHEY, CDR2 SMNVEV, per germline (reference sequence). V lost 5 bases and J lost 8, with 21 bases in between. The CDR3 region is CASSTHADAGVGYTF. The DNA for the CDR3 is TGTGCCAGCAGTACCCACGCGGACGCCGGGGTGGGCTACACCTTC.

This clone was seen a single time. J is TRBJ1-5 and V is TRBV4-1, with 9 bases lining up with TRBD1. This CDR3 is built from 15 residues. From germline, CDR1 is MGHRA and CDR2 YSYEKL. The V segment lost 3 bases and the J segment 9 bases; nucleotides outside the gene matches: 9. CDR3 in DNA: TGCGCCAGCAGCCAGGCTACAGGGGGCCACGGGCCCCAGCATTTT. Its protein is CASSQATGGHGPQHF.

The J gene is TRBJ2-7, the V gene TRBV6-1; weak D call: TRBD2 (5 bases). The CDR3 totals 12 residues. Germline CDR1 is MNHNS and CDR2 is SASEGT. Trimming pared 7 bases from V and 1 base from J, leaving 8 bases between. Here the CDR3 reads CASIGESYEQYF. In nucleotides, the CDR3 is TGTGCCAGCATCGGGGAATCCTACGAGCAGTACTTC.